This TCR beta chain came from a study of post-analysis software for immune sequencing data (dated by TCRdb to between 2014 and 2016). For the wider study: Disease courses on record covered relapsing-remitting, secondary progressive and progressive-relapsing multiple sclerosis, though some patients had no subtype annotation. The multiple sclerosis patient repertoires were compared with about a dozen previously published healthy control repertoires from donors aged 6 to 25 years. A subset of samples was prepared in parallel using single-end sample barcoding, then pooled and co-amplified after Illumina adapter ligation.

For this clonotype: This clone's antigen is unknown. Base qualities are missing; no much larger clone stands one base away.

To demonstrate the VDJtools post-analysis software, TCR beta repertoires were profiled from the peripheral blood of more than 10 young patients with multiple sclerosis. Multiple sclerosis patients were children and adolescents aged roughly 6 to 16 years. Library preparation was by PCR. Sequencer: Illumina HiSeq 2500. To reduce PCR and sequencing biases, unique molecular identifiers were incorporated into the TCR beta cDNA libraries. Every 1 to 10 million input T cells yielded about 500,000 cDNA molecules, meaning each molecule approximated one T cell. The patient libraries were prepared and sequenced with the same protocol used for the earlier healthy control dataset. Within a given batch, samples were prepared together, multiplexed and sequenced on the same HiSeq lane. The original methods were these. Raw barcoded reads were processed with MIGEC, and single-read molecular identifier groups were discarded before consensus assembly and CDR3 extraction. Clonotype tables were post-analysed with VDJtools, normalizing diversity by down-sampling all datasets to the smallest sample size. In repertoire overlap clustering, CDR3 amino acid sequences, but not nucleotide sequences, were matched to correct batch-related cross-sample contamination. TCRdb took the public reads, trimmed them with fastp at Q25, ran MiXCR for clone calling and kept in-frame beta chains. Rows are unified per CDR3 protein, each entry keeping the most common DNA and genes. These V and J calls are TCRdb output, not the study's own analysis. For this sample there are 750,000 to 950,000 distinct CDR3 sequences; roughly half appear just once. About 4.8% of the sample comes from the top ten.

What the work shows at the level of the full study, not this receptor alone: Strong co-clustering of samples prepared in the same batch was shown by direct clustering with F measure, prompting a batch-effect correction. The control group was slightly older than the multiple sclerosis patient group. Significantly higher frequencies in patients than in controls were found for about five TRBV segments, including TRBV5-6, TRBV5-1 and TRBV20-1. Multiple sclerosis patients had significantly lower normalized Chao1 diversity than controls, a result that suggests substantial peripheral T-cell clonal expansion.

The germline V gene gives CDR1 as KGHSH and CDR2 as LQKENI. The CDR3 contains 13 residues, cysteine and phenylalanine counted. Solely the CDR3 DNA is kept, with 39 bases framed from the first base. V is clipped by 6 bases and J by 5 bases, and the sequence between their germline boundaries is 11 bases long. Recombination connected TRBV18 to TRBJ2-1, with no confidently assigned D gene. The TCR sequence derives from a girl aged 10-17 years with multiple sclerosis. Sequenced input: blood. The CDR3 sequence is CASSYGSDNEQFF. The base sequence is TGTGCCAGCTCCTATGGGTCCGACAATGAGCAGTTCTTC.